The next 20 T cell receptor beta chains were all read from a single sample in a study of persistence of HIV-infected CD4 T cells. These receptors' targets are unknown. The libraries were made with immunoSEQ version 4 in survey mode. Only in-frame clones appear in the TCRdb table, and some are missing; sequencing was by immunoSEQ multiplex PCR. The sample holds some 58,000 clones, about 69% seen once. Cells were stimulated with overlapping HIV-1 Gag 15-mer peptides. CD40L-negative CD69-negative CD45RO-high memory CD4+ T cells were sorted as populations depleted of antigen-responding cells. Sequenced here: CD4+ T cells sorted from PBMCs after roughly 17-hour stimulation, sampled from a patient who received antiretroviral therapy. The source is an adult man with HIV who was CMV-seropositive.

This chain uses TRBV27 with TRBJ1-5, with D possibly being TRBD1 (5 bases). The germline gives CDR1 MNHEY, CDR2 SMNVEV (reference sequence). V shed 6 bases and J shed 4 bases, with 16 bases lying between them. This CDR3 region has 15 residues. The CDR3 DNA reads as TGTGCCAGCAGGACAACCGGGACCGGTAATCAGCCCCAGCATTTT. It translates to CASRTTGTGNQPQHF.

The chain joins TRBV6-5 to TRBJ1-2; D ambiguous. Trimming stripped 4 bases from V and 4 bases from J, with 10 bases between. The CDR3 is made up of 13 amino acids. Germline V CDR1 and CDR2: MNHEY, SVGAGI. CDR3 bases: TGTGCCAGCAGTTTCTCCTCCAGCTATGGCTACACCTTC. It encodes CASSFSSSYGYTF.

J is TRBJ2-7 and V is TRBV7-2; unclear D gene. Trimming took off 0 bases at V and 2 bases at J, with 8 bases between the two ends. CDR3 length: 14 amino acids. Germline loops: CDR1 SGHTA, CDR2 FQGNSA. The CDR3 loop is CASSLAPTAYEQYF. Here the CDR3 DNA reads TGTGCCAGCAGCTTAGCCCCGACCGCCTACGAGCAGTACTTC.

The chain links TRBV20-1 to TRBJ2-7; weak D call: TRBD2 (6 bases). Germline V lookup: CDR1 DFQATT, CDR2 SNEGSKA (reference sequence). The CDR3 spans 14 residues. Trimming shortened V by 3 bases and J by 2 bases, and 14 bases separated the two germline ends. CDR3 nucleotides: TGCAGTGCTAGTTCGGGGGTTGGGACCTACGAGCAGTACTTC. Its protein product is CSASSGVGTYEQYF.

The chain has TRBV28 and TRBJ2-3, with D perhaps matching TRBD1 (5 bases). The CDR3 totals 14 residues. V was pared by 2 bases and J by 4 bases, with 10 bases between. CDR1 and CDR2 (germline): MDHEN, SYDVKM. The CDR3 loop is CASSLIREPDTQYF. CDR3 DNA sequence: TGTGCCAGCAGTTTAATCAGGGAACCAGATACGCAGTATTTT.

Comment on this clone: The same CDR3 also results from other DNA sequences found in this sample. The CDR3 nucleotides are TGTGCCAGCAGCTTAGCCGGAGATCAGCCCCAGCATTTT. Amino acid sequence: CASSLAGDQPQHF. This chain joins TRBV7-9 and TRBJ1-5; D remains ambiguous. Trimming pared 0 bases from V and 5 bases from J, leaving 5 bases between. Germline V gives CDR1 SEHNR, CDR2 FQNEAQ (reference sequence). The CDR3 is 13 residues long.

The gene calls are TRBV7-9 and TRBJ1-1; D gene unclear. Per germline, CDR1 SEHNR and CDR2 FQNEAQ (reference sequence). CDR3 size: 13 residues. The germline V and J ends were trimmed by 3 bases and 1 base, with 6 bases remaining between them. The CDR3 here is CASSFGPNTEAFF. Written as DNA, the CDR3 is TGTGCCAGCAGCTTCGGACCGAACACTGAAGCTTTCTTT.

The gene calls are TRBV7-2 and TRBJ1-2; 8 nucleotides agree with TRBD1. The CDR3 covers 13 residues. The germline CDR1 and CDR2 sequences are SGHTA and FQGNSA. Trimming cost V 3 bases and J 8 bases; bases outside gene matches: 5. The CDR3 protein is CASSFTGGEGYTF. The CDR3 DNA reads TGTGCCAGCAGCTTTACAGGGGGGGAAGGCTACACCTTC.

This sequence joins TRBV6-4 and TRBJ1-1, with D possibly being TRBD1 (5 bases). The CDR3 covers 19 residues. Germline V gives CDR1 MRHNA, CDR2 SNTAGT. Trimming stripped 2 bases from V and 0 bases from J, with 22 bases between. This chain's CDR3 is CASSDLPGPPLYLNTEAFF. The CDR3 DNA reads as TGTGCCAGCAGTGACCTCCCGGGACCCCCACTTTACCTGAACACTGAAGCTTTCTTT.

Only a few counts were recorded for this clone. Written as DNA, the CDR3 is TGTGCCAGCATCAAGGGGGGTAGCGGAGAGACCCAGTACTTC. Protein sequence: CASIKGGSGETQYF. The V call is TRBV2, the J call TRBJ2-5; D may correspond to TRBD1 or TRBD2 (6 bases each). The CDR3 length is 14 residues. Germline V CDR1 and CDR2: SNHLY, FYNNEI. Trimming stripped 7 bases from V and 4 bases from J, with 16 bases between.

The chain's CDR3 is CSASRGRLRSPLHF. The CDR3 nucleotides are TGCAGTGCTAGTCGAGGGAGGCTTAGGTCACCCCTCCACTTT. The chain combines TRBV20-1 with TRBJ1-6; D remains unclear. Trimming pared 3 bases from V and 10 bases from J, leaving 16 bases between. Germline V CDR1 and CDR2: DFQATT, SNEGSKA (reference sequence). The CDR3 spans 14 residues.

The chain combines TRBV7-6 with TRBJ2-3, with 8 bases fitting TRBD1. CDR3 length: 16 residues. The V gene's germline CDR1 is SGHVS and CDR2 FNYEAQ. The J segment lost 0 bases and the V segment lost 5 bases, leaving 7 bases of the junction unmatched. The CDR3 sequence: CASSPSGQGSTDTQYF. In DNA, the CDR3 is TGTGCCAGCAGCCCGAGTGGACAGGGCAGCACAGATACGCAGTATTTT.

The rearrangement joins TRBV5-1 to TRBJ1-4; maybe TRBD1 (6 bases). The germline V gene encodes CDR1 SGHRS and CDR2 YFSETQ. V lost 4 bases to trimming and J lost 5 bases, with 12 bases between them. This CDR3 spans 14 amino acids. The CDR3 DNA reads as TGCGCCAGCAGCCCTGACAGGCCGAATGAAAAACTGTTTTTT. Protein sequence: CASSPDRPNEKLFF.

CDR3 sequence (DNA): TGTGCCAGTAGTATTCCAGGCAGGGGGCGACTCAGGGCAGCTTTCTTT. This gives the protein CASSIPGRGRLRAAFF. The chain carries TRBV19 and TRBJ1-1, with TRBD1 matching over 8 bases. Germline lookup yields CDR1 LNHDA and CDR2 SQIVND (reference sequence). The trim removed 3 bases at V and 10 bases at J, leaving 16 bases unmatched. This CDR3 contains 16 residues.

The V call is TRBV19, the J call TRBJ1-5; D unresolved. Trimming took off 2 bases at V and 2 bases at J, with 13 bases between the two ends. CDR1 is LNHDA and CDR2 is SQIVND in the germline V gene (reference sequence). This CDR3 contains 16 residues. The CDR3 loop is CASSIIAAQGNQPQHF. CDR3 sequence (DNA): TGTGCCAGTAGTATAATAGCGGCTCAGGGCAATCAGCCCCAGCATTTT.

The chain carries TRBV28 and TRBJ1-2; 12 nucleotides line up with TRBD1. Germline CDR1 reads MDHEN; CDR2 reads SYDVKM. V lost 2 bases and J lost 5; bases outside the gene matches: 3. The CDR3 is 15 amino acids. CDR3 sequence: CASSLTGQGAYGYTF. The CDR3 bases are TGTGCCAGCAGTTTAACGGGACAGGGGGCGTATGGCTACACCTTC.

This clone was counted only a few times. The genes are TRBV6-5 and TRBJ1-1; D gene ambiguous. Germline V gene sequence: CDR1 MNHEY, CDR2 SVGAGI. Trimming stripped 7 bases from V and 6 bases from J, with 12 bases between. The CDR3 has 12 residues. The CDR3 here is CASKPDDAEAFF. CDR3 nucleotide sequence: TGTGCCAGCAAACCCGACGATGCTGAAGCTTTCTTT.

This chain uses TRBV20-1 with TRBJ2-7; D possibly corresponds to TRBD2 (5 bases). CDR3 length: 14 amino acids. CDR1 and CDR2 (germline): DFQATT, SNEGSKA (reference sequence). V gave up 3 bases and J gave up 5 bases, with 17 bases separating them. The DNA for the CDR3 is TGCAGTGCTAGTTCGAACCGCCCCGGGAACGAGCAGTACTTC. This translates into CSASSNRPGNEQYF.

This clone appeared once. The CDR3 loop reads CASSEERGAKNIQYF. The CDR3 region has the DNA TGTGCCAGCAGTGAAGAACGGGGGGCCAAAAACATTCAGTACTTC. The rearrangement links TRBV2 to TRBJ2-4, with a possible D match to TRBD2 (6 bases). The CDR3 is made up of 15 amino acids. V was shortened by 1 base and J by 1 base, with 8 bases between the two germline ends. Germline loops: CDR1 SNHLY, CDR2 FYNNEI.

J is TRBJ1-4 and V is TRBV28, with unresolved D. Germline CDR1 and CDR2: MDHEN and SYDVKM. This CDR3 region has 14 residues. Trimming cost V 5 bases and J 4 bases, with 11 bases left between them. CDR3 residues: CASSRRPYNEKLFF. CDR3 sequence (DNA): TGTGCCAGCAGTCGACGTCCTTATAATGAAAAACTGTTTTTT.